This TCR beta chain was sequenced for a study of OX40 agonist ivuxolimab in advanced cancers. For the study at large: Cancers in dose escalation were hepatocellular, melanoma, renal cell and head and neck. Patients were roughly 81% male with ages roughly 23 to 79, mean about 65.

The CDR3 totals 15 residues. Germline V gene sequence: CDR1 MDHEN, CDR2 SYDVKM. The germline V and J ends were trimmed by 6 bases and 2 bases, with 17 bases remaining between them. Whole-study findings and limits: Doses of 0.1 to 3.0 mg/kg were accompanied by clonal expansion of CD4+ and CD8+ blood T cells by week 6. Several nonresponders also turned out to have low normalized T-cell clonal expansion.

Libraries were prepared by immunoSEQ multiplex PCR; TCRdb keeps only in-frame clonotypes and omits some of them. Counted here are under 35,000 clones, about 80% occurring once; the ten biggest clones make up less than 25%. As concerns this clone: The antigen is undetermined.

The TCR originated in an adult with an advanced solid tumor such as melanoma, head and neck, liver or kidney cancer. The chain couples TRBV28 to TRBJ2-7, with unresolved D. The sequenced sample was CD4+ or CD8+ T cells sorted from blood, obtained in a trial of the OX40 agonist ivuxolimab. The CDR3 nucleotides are TGTGCCAGCAGCATAGGTCCGCGTGGGGCCTACGAGCAGTACTTC. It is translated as CASSIGPRGAYEQYF.